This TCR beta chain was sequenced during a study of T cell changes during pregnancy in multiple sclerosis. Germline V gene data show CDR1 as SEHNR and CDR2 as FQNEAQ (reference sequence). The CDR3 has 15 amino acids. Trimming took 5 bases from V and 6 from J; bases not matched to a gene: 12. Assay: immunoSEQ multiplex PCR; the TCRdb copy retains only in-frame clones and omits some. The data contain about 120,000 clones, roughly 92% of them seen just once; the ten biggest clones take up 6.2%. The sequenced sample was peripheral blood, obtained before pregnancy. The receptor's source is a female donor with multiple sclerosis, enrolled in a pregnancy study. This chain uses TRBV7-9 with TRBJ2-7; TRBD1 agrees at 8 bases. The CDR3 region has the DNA TGTGCCAGCAGCCTCGGTCTACAGGGGGTAAGCGAGCAGTACTTC. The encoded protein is CASSLGLQGVSEQYF.